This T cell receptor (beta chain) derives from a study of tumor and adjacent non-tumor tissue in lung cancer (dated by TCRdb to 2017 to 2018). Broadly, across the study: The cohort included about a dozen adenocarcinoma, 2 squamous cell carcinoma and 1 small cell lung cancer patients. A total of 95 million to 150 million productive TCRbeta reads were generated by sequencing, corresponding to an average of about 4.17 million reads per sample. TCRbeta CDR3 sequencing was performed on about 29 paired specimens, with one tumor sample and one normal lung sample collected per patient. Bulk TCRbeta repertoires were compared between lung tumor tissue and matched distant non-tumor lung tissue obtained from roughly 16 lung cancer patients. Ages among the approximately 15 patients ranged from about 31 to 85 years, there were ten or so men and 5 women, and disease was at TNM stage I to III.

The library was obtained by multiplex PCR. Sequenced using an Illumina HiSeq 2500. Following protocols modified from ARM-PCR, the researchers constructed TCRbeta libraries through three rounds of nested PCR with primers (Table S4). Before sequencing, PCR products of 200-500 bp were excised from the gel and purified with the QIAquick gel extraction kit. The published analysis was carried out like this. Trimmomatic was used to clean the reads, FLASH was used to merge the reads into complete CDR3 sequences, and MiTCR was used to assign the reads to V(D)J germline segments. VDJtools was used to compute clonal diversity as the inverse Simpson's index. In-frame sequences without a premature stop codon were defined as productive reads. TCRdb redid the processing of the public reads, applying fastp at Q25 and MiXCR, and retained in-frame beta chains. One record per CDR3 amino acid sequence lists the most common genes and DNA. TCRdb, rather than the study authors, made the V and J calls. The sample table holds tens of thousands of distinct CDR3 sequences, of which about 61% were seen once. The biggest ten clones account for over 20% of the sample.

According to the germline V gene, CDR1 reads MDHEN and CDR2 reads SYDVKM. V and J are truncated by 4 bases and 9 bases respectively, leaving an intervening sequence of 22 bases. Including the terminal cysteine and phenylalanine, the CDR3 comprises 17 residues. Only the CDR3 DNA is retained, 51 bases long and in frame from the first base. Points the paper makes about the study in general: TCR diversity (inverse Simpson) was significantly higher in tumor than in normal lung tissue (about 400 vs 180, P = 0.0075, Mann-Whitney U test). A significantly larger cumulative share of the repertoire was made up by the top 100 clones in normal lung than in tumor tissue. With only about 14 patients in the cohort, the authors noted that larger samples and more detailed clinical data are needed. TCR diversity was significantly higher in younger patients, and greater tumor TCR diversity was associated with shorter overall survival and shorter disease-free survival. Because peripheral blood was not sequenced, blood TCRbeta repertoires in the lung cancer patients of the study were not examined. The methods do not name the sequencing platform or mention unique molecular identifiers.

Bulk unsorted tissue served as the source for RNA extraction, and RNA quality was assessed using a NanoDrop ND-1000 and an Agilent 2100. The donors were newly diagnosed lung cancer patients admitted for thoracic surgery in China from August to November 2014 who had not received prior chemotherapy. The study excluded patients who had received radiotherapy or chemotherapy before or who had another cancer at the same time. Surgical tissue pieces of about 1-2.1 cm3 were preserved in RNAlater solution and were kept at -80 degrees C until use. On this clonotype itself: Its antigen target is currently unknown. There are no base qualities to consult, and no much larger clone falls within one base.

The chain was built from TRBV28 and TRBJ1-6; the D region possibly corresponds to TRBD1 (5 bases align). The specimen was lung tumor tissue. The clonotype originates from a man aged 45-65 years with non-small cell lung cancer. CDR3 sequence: CASSSFGRVKDSSPLHF. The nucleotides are TGTGCCAGCAGTTCATTCGGCAGGGTTAAGGATAGTTCACCCCTCCACTTT.